One and the same sample provided the 14 T cell receptor beta chains below, sequenced in a study of somatic mutations in cytotoxic T cells in rheumatoid arthritis. Here immunoSEQ multiplex PCR was the method, and the copy in TCRdb shows in-frame clones only, minus some. Of more than 9,000 clones listed, over 75% are singletons. Specimen: CD8+ T cells sorted from blood. The receptor set was obtained from an adult with rheumatoid arthritis.

The chain recombines TRBV2 with TRBJ1-3, with a possible D match to TRBD1 (6 bases). The CDR3 has 17 amino acids. Germline V gene lookup returns CDR1 SNHLY and CDR2 FYNNEI. The V end was cut by 1 base, the J end by 8 bases, with 21 bases between. The chain's CDR3 is CASSEDVLGARLDTIYF. The DNA of the CDR3 is TGTGCCAGCAGTGAAGACGTCTTGGGGGCGCGCCTGGACACCATATATTTT.

This rearrangement joins TRBV28 to TRBJ2-1, with 7 nucleotides matching TRBD2. There are 16 residues in the CDR3. Germline values: CDR1 MDHEN, CDR2 SYDVKM. The V segment lost 3 bases and the J segment 4 bases; nucleotides outside the gene matches: 9. The CDR3 DNA sequence: TGTGCCAGCAGTTTTATGAAGAGCGGGGCTTACAATGAGCAGTTCTTC. Protein sequence: CASSFMKSGAYNEQFF.

The chain combines TRBV5-1 with TRBJ2-3; the D is unclear. Germline values: CDR1 SGHRS, CDR2 YFSETQ. Deletions cut 2 bases from V and 3 bases from J, with 10 bases between. This CDR3 comprises 14 residues. CDR3 nucleotide sequence: TGCGCCAGCAGCTTAGTAGGCGTAACAGATACGCAGTATTTT. Translation gives CASSLVGVTDTQYF.

J is TRBJ2-7 and V is TRBV27, with a possible D match to TRBD1 (6 bases). The V gene lost 5 bases and the J gene lost 2 bases, with 10 bases spanning the gap. CDR1 is MNHEY, CDR2 SMNVEV, per germline (reference sequence). CDR3 length: 13 amino acids. The chain's CDR3 is CASSLGQTYEQYF. The CDR3 nucleotides read TGTGCCAGCAGTCTCGGACAGACCTACGAGCAGTACTTC.

V and J are TRBV28 and TRBJ2-5, with D hard to call. Germline V gene data show CDR1 as MDHEN and CDR2 as SYDVKM. Trimming removed 2 bases at V and 6 bases at J, with 16 bases between. The CDR3 runs 15 residues. CDR3 DNA sequence: TGTGCCAGCAGTTTAGGTCGAGAGATTCGGAAGACCCAGTACTTC. This gives the protein CASSLGREIRKTQYF.

This clone has a handful of counts. V is TRBV9 and J is TRBJ2-2; 13 bases align to TRBD2. V was clipped by 0 bases and J by 6 bases; unmatched bases: 2. There are 16 residues in the CDR3. Germline CDR1 is SGDLS and CDR2 is YYNGEE. The CDR3 loop reads CASSVGLAGGSGELFF. The CDR3 coding sequence is TGTGCCAGCAGCGTAGGACTAGCGGGAGGCTCCGGGGAGCTGTTTTTT.

The rearrangement links TRBV28 to TRBJ1-3; D is unresolved. Germline values: CDR1 MDHEN, CDR2 SYDVKM. The CDR3 sequence is 14 residues long. V shed 0 bases and J shed 1 base, with 4 bases lying between them. The CDR3 DNA follows: TGTGCCAGCAGTTTATGGGGTTCTGGAAACACCATATATTTT. Protein sequence: CASSLWGSGNTIYF.

The chain uses TRBV7-2 and TRBJ1-5; D unresolved. The V gene's germline CDR1 is SGHTA and CDR2 FQGNSA. The CDR3 is made up of 14 amino acids. V was shortened by 3 bases and J by 7 bases, with 13 bases between the two germline ends. DNA for the CDR3: TGTGCCAGCAGCTTCCCCCATGGCGGACAGCCCCAGCATTTT. It translates to CASSFPHGGQPQHF.

The CDR3 reads CAITGGRGHEQYF. CDR3 nucleotide sequence: TGTGCCATCACCGGGGGGAGGGGCCACGAGCAGTACTTC. The chain recombines TRBV10-3 with TRBJ2-7; 7 positions agree with TRBD2. Germline lookup yields CDR1 ENHRY and CDR2 SYGVKD. Losses at the gene ends were 7 bases for V and 5 bases for J; bases not matched to a gene: 8. CDR3 length: 13 residues.

The chain uses TRBV7-9 and TRBJ1-3, with 8 bases aligning to TRBD1. V shed 0 bases, J shed 5 bases, and the junction held 6 bases outside the gene matches. The CDR3 covers 16 residues. Per germline, CDR1 SEHNR and CDR2 FQNEAQ (reference sequence). The chain's CDR3 is CASSLAPGGRRNTIYF. The CDR3, as DNA: TGTGCCAGCAGCTTAGCTCCAGGGGGCAGGCGAAACACCATATATTTT. The variable domain in full, with the rest retrieved from reference TRBV7-9 and TRBJ1-3, is DTGVSQNPRHKITKRGQNVTFRCDPISEHNRLYWYRQTLGQGPEFLTYFQNEAQLEKSRLLSDRFSAERPKGSFSTLEIQRTEQGDSAMYLCASSLAPGGRRNTIYFGEGSWLTVV.

This clone was seen once. The chain couples TRBV28 to TRBJ2-3, with a tentative D call TRBD2 (5 bases). Trimming took off 3 bases at V and 6 bases at J, with 16 bases between the two ends. The CDR3 has 15 residues. Germline V gene data show CDR1 as MDHEN and CDR2 as SYDVKM. CDR3 protein: CASSLVRGDWDTQYF. In nucleotides, the CDR3 is TGTGCCAGCAGTTTGGTCCGGGGAGATTGGGATACGCAGTATTTT.

In DNA, the CDR3 is TGCGCCAGCAGCCAAGTAGGACTAGCGGAAGAGACCCAGTACTTC. This codes for CASSQVGLAEETQYF. The gene calls are TRBV4-1 and TRBJ2-5; 10 nucleotides match TRBD2. Germline V lookup: CDR1 MGHRA, CDR2 YSYEKL. CDR3 length equals 15 residues. V shed 1 base, J shed 3 bases, and the junction held 2 bases outside the gene matches.

This clone is labeled as medium-sized. This chain connects TRBV6-4 to TRBJ2-2, with TRBD1 identical over 8 bases. CDR3 size: 15 residues. The V gene's germline CDR1 is MRHNA and CDR2 SNTAGT. Trimming removed 3 bases from V and 0 bases from J; junction bases left unmatched: 0. CDR3 coding DNA: TGTGCCAGCAGTGAACAGGGGGCGAACACCGGGGAGCTGTTTTTT. Protein product: CASSEQGANTGELFF.

The chain has TRBV19 and TRBJ1-5, with D perhaps matching TRBD1 (6 bases). Trimming cost V 7 bases and J 2 bases, with 12 bases left between them. The CDR3 loop spans 14 amino acids. Germline CDR1 reads LNHDA; CDR2 reads SQIVND (reference sequence). CDR3 in amino acids: CASNAGVGNQPQHF. The CDR3 DNA reads TGTGCCAGTAACGCAGGGGTGGGCAATCAGCCCCAGCATTTT.